This is a list of T cell receptor beta chains from one sample in a study of T-cell reconstitution after alpha-beta-depleted transplantation in children. MiXCR, applied by TCRdb to the PCR reads, yields one record per CDR3 protein. The sample consists of hundreds of thousands of distinct CDR3 sequences, around 7.3% of them appearing once. Material: peripheral blood, obtained 360 days after TCRalphabeta/CD19-depleted stem cell transplant. The receptor set was obtained from a female patient between 2 and 10 years old who had a stem cell transplant for Fanconi anemia, so the T cells may come from the graft donor. Both conserved end residues are part of each CDR3. Fields, in order: D gene, V gene, J gene, clone size, CDR3 protein, CDR3 DNA. A D gene is named only where the DNA matches it firmly. Not every row has a clone size; where given, it reads once, few, many or a size class.

TRBD2	TRBV5-1	TRBJ2-7	many	CASSLRLAGEGITYEQYF	TGCGCCAGCAGCTTGCGGCTAGCGGGAGAAGGGATCACCTACGAGCAGTACTTC
-	TRBV3-1	TRBJ2-7	-	CASSRGPYYEQYF	TGTGCCAGCAGCCGGGGTCCTTATTACGAGCAGTACTTC
TRBD2	TRBV25-1	TRBJ2-1	medium-sized	CASRVNRGGSSYNEQFF	TGTGCCAGCAGGGTCAATCGCGGGGGAAGCTCCTACAATGAGCAGTTCTTC
-	TRBV6-5	TRBJ2-7	many	CASSYIQGGTPYEQYF	TGTGCCAGCAGTTACATTCAGGGTGGGACCCCCTACGAGCAGTACTTC
TRBD1	TRBV6-1	TRBJ2-2	few	CASSPDRATGELFF	TGTGCCAGCAGCCCGGACAGGGCGACCGGGGAGCTGTTTTTT
-	TRBV20-1	TRBJ2-3	many	CSARDQYTDTQYF	TGCAGTGCTAGGGACCAGTACACAGATACGCAGTATTTT
TRBD2	TRBV28	TRBJ2-1	many	CACGTSVDNEQFF	TGTGCTTGCGGGACTAGCGTAGACAATGAGCAGTTCTTC
TRBD2	TRBV27	TRBJ2-3	few	CASSLSGGGREDTQYF	TGTGCCAGCAGTTTGAGCGGCGGGGGGAGGGAGGATACGCAGTATTTT
-	TRBV7-2	TRBJ2-2	-	CASSFRAANTGELFF	TGTGCCAGCAGCTTCCGGGCCGCGAACACCGGGGAGCTGTTTTTT
-	TRBV10-3	TRBJ2-2	many	CAIRQVNTGELFF	TGTGCCATCCGGCAGGTCAACACCGGGGAGCTGTTTTTT
-	TRBV20-1	TRBJ2-5	-	CSALPPRETQYF	TGCAGTGCCCTCCCCCCACGGGAGACCCAGTACTTC
TRBD2	TRBV13	TRBJ2-3	once	CASSPRDSGVVSDTQYF	TGTGCCAGCAGCCCCCGGGATAGCGGGGTAGTCTCAGATACGCAGTATTTT
-	TRBV29-1	TRBJ1-1	many	CSVVRGANTEAFF	TGCAGCGTTGTTCGGGGGGCCAACACTGAAGCTTTCTTT
-	TRBV9	TRBJ2-7	few	CASSVDGVGEQYF	TGTGCCAGCAGCGTAGACGGGGTAGGCGAGCAGTACTTC
TRBD1	TRBV24-1	TRBJ2-1	-	CATSDFGQGVDEQFF	TGTGCCACCAGTGATTTCGGACAGGGGGTTGATGAGCAGTTCTTC
TRBD2	TRBV7-2	TRBJ2-1	many	CASSLARTSLDEQFF	TGTGCCAGCAGCTTAGCTAGGACTAGTTTAGATGAGCAGTTCTTC
TRBD2	TRBV28	TRBJ2-2	few	CASSLWRGSGTGELFF	TGTGCCAGCAGTTTATGGCGGGGGTCGGGGACCGGGGAGCTGTTTTTT
TRBD2	TRBV4-3	TRBJ2-3	-	CASSQALQRGGPDTQYF	TGCGCCAGCAGCCAAGCCCTCCAGCGGGGGGGCCCAGATACGCAGTATTTT
-	TRBV5-1	TRBJ1-3	many	CASSYGPGPTSTSGNTIYF	TGCGCCAGCAGCTACGGTCCGGGACCAACATCAACATCTGGAAACACCATATATTTT
-	TRBV7-2	TRBJ1-2	few	CASSFVGGTPSNYGYTF	TGTGCCAGCAGTTTTGTCGGGGGAACACCGAGTAACTATGGCTACACCTTC
TRBD1	TRBV25-1	TRBJ1-3	many	CASSEYGTGSGNTIYF	TGTGCCAGCAGTGAATATGGGACAGGCTCTGGAAACACCATATATTTT
-	TRBV12-3/TRBV12-4	TRBJ2-3	many	CASGPRTDTQYF	TGTGCCAGCGGACCCCGCACAGATACGCAGTATTTT
-	TRBV20-1	TRBJ1-1	few	CSAPLEAFF	TGCAGTGCCCCACTTGAAGCTTTCTTT
-	TRBV4-2	TRBJ1-4	-	CASSRSTGRNEKLFF	TGTGCCAGCAGCCGATCGACAGGTCGCAATGAAAAACTGTTTTTT